This entry features one TCR beta chain sequence. The antigen remains unidentified. This specimen comes from a study of blood T cells in healthy people across ages. Germline CDR1 is LGHNA and CDR2 is YSLEER. The V gene end was trimmed by 4 bases and the J gene end by 9 bases; junction bases not matched to a gene: 11. The CDR3 extends over 14 amino acids. A sample-barcoded 5' primer and a J-beta primer mix were used in a second PCR of roughly 7 to 11 cycles. TCRdb fed the 5' RACE reads into MiXCR, producing one record per CDR3 protein. The sample lists nearly 800,000 distinct CDR3 sequences, approximately 25% occurring once. The study, taken as a whole, reports: Across the age range, TCR beta diversity per million T cells fell in a roughly linear way.

There were healthy Caucasian individuals from Russia, aged roughly 6 to 95, serving as donors. Drawn from each donor were 8.5 to 10 milliliters of peripheral blood. This sample also belongs to another study, concerning T cells of mothers and their children. This second study says: Compared with unrelated pairs, related mother-child pairs had slightly higher, non-significant overlap.

This clonotype was obtained from a boy aged 10-17 years in good health. The V call is TRBV4-3, the J call TRBJ2-7; TRBD1 matches at 8 bases. The sequencing input was blood. This chain's CDR3 is CASSPERQGPAQYF. The CDR3 DNA reads TGCGCCAGCAGCCCCGAGCGACAGGGGCCGGCGCAGTACTTC.